This TCR beta chain was documented in a study of blood T cell repertoires in COVID-19. The overall study: Some COVID-19 samples were acute and others convalescent; all came from the United States, Italy and Spain. The analysed material was cDNA or gDNA that came from T cells, B-cell-depleted T cells, or PBMCs.

As originally analysed: Estimation of nucleated cell counts relied on the amplification of reference gene primers. Measured with immunoSEQ multiplex PCR; TCRdb has only the in-frame clones, and not every one. V, J and clone size reflect that table, while D and trimming were determined from the DNA. The sample contains 30,000 to 40,000 clones, approximately 87% of which appear only once. The CDR3 covers 14 residues. Trimming took 4 bases from V and 1 from J, leaving 13 bases between them. Germline V lookup: CDR1 SQVTM, CDR2 ANQGSEA. The rearrangement links TRBV29-1 to TRBJ1-1; no clear D. The clonotype originates from a man aged 80 or over with active COVID-19. Sequenced sample: peripheral blood. CDR3 loop: CSVAEGRWNTEAFF. CDR3 bases: TGCAGCGTTGCTGAAGGGAGGTGGAACACTGAAGCTTTCTTT.